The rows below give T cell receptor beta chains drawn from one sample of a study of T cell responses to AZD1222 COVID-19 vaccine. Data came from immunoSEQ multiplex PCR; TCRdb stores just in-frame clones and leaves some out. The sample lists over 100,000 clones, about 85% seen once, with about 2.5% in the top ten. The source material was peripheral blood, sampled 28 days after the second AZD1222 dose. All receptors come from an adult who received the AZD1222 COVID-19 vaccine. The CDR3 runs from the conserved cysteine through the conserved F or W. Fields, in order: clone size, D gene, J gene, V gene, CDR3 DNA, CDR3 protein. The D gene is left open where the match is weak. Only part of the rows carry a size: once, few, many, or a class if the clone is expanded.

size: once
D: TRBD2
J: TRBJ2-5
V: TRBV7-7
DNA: TGTGCCAGCAGCCCTTTAGCGGGGGGCGCCGTGGAGACCCAGTACTTC
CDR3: CASSPLAGGAVETQYF

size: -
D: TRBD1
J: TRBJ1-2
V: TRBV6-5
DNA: TGTGCCAGCAGGGACAGGGGGTGGTATGGCTACACCTTC
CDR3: CASRDRGWYGYTF

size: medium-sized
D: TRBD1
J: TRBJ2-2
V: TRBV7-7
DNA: TGTGCCAGCAGCCAAGGGGGCGCGGAAGGCGGGGAGCTGTTTTTT
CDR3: CASSQGGAEGGELFF

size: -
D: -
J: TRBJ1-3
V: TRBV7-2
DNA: TGTGCCAGCAGCCCCTTTGGTTCTGGAAACACCATATATTTT
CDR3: CASSPFGSGNTIYF

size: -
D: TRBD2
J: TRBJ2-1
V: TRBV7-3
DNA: TGTGCCAGCAGCCCACGTGGGACTAGCGGGGGGTATGAGCAGTTCTTC
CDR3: CASSPRGTSGGYEQFF

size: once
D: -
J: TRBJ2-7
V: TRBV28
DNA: TGTGCCAGCCACCTTCCCCCCTACGAGCAGTACTTC
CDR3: CASHLPPYEQYF

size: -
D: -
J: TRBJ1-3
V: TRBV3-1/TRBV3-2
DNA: TGTGCCAGCAGCCAAGAAGGGGCAGTCCCTGGAAACACCATATATTTT
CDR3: CASSQEGAVPGNTIYF

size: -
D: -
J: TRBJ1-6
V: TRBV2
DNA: TGTGCCAGCAGTGAACGGACCCACAGAAACTCACCCCTCCACTTT
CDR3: CASSERTHRNSPLHF

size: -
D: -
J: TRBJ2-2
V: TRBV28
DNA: TGTGCCAGCAGAATAGGGGTTAGCGGGAACACCGGGGAGCTGTTTTTT
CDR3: CASRIGVSGNTGELFF

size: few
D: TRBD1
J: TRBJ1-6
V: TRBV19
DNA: TGTGCCAGTAGTACCCAGGGGGCTTCACCCCTCCACTTT
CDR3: CASSTQGASPLHF

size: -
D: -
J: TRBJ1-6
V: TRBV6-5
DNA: TGTGCCAGCAGTTACGGGAGAGATTCACCCCTCCACTTT
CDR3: CASSYGRDSPLHF

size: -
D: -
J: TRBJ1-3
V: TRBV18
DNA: TGTGCCAGCTCACCGGGAGGGGGACCCTCTGGAAACACCATATATTTT
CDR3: CASSPGGGPSGNTIYF

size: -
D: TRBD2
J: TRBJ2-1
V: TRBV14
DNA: TGTGCCAGCAGCACACTAGCGGGGGGCAATAATGAGCAGTTCTTC
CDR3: CASSTLAGGNNEQFF

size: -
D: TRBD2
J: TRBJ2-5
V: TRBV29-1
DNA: TGCAGCGTCTTGCCTAGCGGGGGCTGGGAGACCCAGTACTTC
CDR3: CSVLPSGGWETQYF

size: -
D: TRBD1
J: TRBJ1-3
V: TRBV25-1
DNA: TGTGCCAGCAGCGCCGTTCAGGGACAGGGGAATGGAAACACCATATATTTT
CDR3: CASSAVQGQGNGNTIYF

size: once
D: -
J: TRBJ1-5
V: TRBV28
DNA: TGTGCCAGCAGTTTATTAGCAGGGGACCAGCCCCAGCATTTT
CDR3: CASSLLAGDQPQHF

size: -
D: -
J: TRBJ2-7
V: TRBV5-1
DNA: TGCGCCAGCAGCTTGGATGGCAGGGGTGCCTACGAGCAGTACTTC
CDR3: CASSLDGRGAYEQYF

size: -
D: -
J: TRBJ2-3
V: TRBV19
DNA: TGTGCCAGTAGTATTGGGTTCCGGGGGGCAACTAGCACAGATACGCAGTATTTT
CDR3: CASSIGFRGATSTDTQYF

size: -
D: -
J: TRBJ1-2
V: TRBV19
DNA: TGTGCCAGTAGTGCTCTAGGAGGCCGGACGGGATATGGCTACACCTTC
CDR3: CASSALGGRTGYGYTF

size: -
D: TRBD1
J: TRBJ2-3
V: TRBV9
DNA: TGTGCCAGCAGCGTAGATACGGGACAGGGCACAGATACGCAGTATTTT
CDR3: CASSVDTGQGTDTQYF

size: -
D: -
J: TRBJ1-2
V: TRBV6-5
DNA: TGTGCCAGCAGTTCTCAACTGGGAGTCCCGGGTGGCTACACCTTC
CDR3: CASSSQLGVPGGYTF

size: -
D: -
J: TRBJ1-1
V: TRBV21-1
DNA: TGTGCCAGCAGCAGCCTATTAAGGTCAGCCACCCTAAACACTGAAGCTTTCTTT
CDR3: CASSSLLRSATLNTEAFF

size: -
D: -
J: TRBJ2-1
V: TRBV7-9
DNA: TGTGCCAGCCAGCGTGCCTGGGGCTCCTACAATGAGCAGTTCTTC
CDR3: CASQRAWGSYNEQFF

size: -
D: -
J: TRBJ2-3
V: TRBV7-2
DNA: TGTGCCAGCAGCTTGCTGTCCGGCACAGATACGCAGTATTTT
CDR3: CASSLLSGTDTQYF

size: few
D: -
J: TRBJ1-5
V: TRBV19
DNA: TGTGCCAGTAGTATAGGAGGAGTCCTCAATCAGCCCCAGCATTTT
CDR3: CASSIGGVLNQPQHF

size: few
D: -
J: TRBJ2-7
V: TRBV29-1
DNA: TGCAGCGTTGAAGAAACGCGACAGTCCTACGAGCAGTACTTC
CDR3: CSVEETRQSYEQYF

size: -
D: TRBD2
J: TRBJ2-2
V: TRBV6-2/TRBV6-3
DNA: TGTGCCAGCAGTGCTCGCGGGGGAGAGACCGGGGAGCTGTTTTTT
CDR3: CASSARGGETGELFF

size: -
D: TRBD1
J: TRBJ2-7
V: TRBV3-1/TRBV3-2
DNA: TGTGCCAGCAGCCGACAGGGCTCCTACGAGCAGTACTTC
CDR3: CASSRQGSYEQYF

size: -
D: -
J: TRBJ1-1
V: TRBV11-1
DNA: TGTGCCAGCAGCCCCCCCCAGAACACTGAAGCTTTCTTT
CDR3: CASSPPQNTEAFF

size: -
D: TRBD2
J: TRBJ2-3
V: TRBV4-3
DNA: TGCGCCAGCAGCCAAATTAGCGGGGGGACAGATACGCAGTATTTT
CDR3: CASSQISGGTDTQYF

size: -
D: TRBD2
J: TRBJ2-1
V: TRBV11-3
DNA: TGTGCCAGCAGCGTTAGCGGGGGGAGCTCCTACAATGAGCAGTTCTTC
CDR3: CASSVSGGSSYNEQFF

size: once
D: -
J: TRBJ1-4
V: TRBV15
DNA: TGTGCCACCAGCAGAGATATCGTGGGGGCAACTAATGAAAAACTGTTTTTT
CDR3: CATSRDIVGATNEKLFF

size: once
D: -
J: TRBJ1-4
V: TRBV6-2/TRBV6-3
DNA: TGTGCCAGCAGTTTTCAGGGCGGTGAAAAACTGTTTTTT
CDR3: CASSFQGGEKLFF

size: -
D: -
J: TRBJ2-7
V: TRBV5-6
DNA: TGTGCCAGCAGCTTCTACAGGGCTGGGGGAGAGCAGTACTTC
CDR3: CASSFYRAGGEQYF

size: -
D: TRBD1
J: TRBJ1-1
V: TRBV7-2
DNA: TGTGCCAGCAGCCGCAGACAGGGGAACACTGAAGCTTTCTTT
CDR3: CASSRRQGNTEAFF

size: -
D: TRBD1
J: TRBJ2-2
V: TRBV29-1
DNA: TGCAGCGTAGAGAGGACAGGGAACACCGGGGAGCTGTTTTTT
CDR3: CSVERTGNTGELFF

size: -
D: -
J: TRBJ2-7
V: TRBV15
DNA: TGTGCCACCAGCGGGGCTGGACTCTCCTACGAGCAGTACTTC
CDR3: CATSGAGLSYEQYF

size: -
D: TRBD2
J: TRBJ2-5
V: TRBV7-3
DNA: TGTGCCAGCAGCTTAAACTCCGGGACTAGCGGTGGAGAGACCCAGTACTTC
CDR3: CASSLNSGTSGGETQYF

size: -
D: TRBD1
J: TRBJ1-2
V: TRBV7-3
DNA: TGTGCCAGCAGCCCCCACCCGGACAGGGGTTATGGCTACACCTTC
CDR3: CASSPHPDRGYGYTF

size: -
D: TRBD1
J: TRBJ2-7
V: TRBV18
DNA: TGTGCCAGCTCTTCCACCGGGACAGGGACCTACGAGCAGTACTTC
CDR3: CASSSTGTGTYEQYF

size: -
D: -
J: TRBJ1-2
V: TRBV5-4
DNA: TGTGCCAGCAGCCCGCGGGCAGTTCCTTATGGCTACACCTTC
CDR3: CASSPRAVPYGYTF

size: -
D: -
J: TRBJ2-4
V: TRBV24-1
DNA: TGTGCCACCAGTGACCCCGCCCACAACATTCAGTACTTC
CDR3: CATSDPAHNIQYF

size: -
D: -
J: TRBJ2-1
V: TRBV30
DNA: TGTGCCTTAGGGGGGAACTACAATGAGCAGTTCTTC
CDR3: CALGGNYNEQFF

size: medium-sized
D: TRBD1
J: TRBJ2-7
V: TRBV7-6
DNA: TGTGCCAGCAGCCAAACCGGGACAGGGGTTCTCGAGCAGTACTTC
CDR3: CASSQTGTGVLEQYF

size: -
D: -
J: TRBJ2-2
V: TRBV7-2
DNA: TGTGCCAGCAGCTTCGCTACGTCCCAGAACACCGGGGAGCTGTTTTTT
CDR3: CASSFATSQNTGELFF

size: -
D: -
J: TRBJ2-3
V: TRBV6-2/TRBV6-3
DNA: TGTGCCAGCAGCCTCAGCTTGGCAGTGCAGTATTTT
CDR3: CASSLSLAVQYF

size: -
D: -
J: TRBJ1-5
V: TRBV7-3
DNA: TGTGCCAGCAGCTTAATTGGGGGGGGCAATCAGCCCCAGCATTTT
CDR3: CASSLIGGGNQPQHF

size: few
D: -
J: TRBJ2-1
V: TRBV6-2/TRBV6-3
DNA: TGTGCCAGCACCCCCTCCCCGGTCGGCTACAATGAGCAGTTCTTC
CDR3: CASTPSPVGYNEQFF

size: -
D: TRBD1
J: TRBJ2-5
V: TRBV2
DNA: TGTGCCAGACAGGGGGCAGAGACCCAGTACTTC
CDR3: CARQGAETQYF

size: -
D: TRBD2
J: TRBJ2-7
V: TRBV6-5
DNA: TGTGCCAGCCGGACTAGCGGGGTTGCCTACGAGCAGTACTTC
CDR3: CASRTSGVAYEQYF

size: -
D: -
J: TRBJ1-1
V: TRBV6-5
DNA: TGTGCCAGCAGTTACTCGAGGAGCGTGAACACTGAAGCTTTCTTT
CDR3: CASSYSRSVNTEAFF

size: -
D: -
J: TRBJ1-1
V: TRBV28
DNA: TGTGCCAGCAGTCGGGGAGGGGTGGTCACTGAAGCTTTCTTT
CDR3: CASSRGGVVTEAFF

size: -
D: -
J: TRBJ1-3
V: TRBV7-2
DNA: TGTGCCAGCAGCTCCCGTGATGGGTCCACCATATATTTT
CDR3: CASSSRDGSTIYF

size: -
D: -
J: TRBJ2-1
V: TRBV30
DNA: TGTGCCTGGACTAGATACAATGAGCAGTTCTTC
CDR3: CAWTRYNEQFF

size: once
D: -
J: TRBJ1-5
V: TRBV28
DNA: TGTGCCAGCATACACCGCAATCAGCCCCAGCATTTT
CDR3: CASIHRNQPQHF

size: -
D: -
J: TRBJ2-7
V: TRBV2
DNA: TGTGCCAGCAGTCCTGGGCGGTCTCCACAAATCCACGAGCAGTACTTC
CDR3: CASSPGRSPQIHEQYF

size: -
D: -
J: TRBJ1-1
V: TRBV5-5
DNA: TGTGCCAGCAGCTTGGCCTTGGGTGGTGACACTGAAGCTTTCTTT
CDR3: CASSLALGGDTEAFF

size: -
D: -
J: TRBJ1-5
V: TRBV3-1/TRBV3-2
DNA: TGTGCCAGCAGCCAAGATCGGAATCAGCCCCAGCATTTT
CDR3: CASSQDRNQPQHF

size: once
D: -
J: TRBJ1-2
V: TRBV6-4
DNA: TGTGCCAGCAGTGACTCCCCGGGATCTAGTGGCTACACCTTC
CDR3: CASSDSPGSSGYTF

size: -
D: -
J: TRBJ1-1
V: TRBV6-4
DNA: TGTGCCAGCAGTTGGACTGAGAACACTGAAGCTTTCTTT
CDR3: CASSWTENTEAFF